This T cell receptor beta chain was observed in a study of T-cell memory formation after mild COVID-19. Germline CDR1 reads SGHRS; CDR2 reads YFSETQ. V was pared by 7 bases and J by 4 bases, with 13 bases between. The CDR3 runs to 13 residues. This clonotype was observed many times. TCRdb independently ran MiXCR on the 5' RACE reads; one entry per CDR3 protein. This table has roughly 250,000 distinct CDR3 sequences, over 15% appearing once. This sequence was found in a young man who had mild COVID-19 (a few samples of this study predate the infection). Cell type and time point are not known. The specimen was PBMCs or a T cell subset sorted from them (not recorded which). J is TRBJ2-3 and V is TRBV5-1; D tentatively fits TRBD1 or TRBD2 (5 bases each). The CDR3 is CASPPRGPDTQYF. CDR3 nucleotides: TGCGCCAGCCCCCCCCGGGGCCCAGATACGCAGTATTTT.